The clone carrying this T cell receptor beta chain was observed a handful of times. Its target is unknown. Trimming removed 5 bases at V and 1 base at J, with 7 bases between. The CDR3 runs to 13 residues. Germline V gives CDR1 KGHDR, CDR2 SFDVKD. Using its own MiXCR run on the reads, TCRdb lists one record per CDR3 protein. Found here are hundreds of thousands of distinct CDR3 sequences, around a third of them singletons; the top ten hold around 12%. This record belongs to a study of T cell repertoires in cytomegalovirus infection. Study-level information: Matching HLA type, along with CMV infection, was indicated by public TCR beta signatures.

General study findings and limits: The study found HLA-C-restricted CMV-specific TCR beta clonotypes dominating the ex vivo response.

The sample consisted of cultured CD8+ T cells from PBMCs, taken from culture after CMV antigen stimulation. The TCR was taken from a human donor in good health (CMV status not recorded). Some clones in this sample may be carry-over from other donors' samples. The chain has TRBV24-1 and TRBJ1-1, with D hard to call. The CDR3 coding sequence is TGTGCCACCAGTGGACGGCAGAACACTGAAGCTTTCTTT. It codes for CATSGRQNTEAFF.